This TCR beta chain emerged from a study of blood T cell repertoires in COVID-19. Study summary: Samples representing acute and convalescent COVID-19 were sourced from the United States, Italy and Spain. The analysed material was cDNA or gDNA that came from T cells, B-cell-depleted T cells, or PBMCs.

Source study methods: Reference gene primer amplification yielded estimated nucleated cell counts. Using immunoSEQ multiplex PCR, the repertoire was profiled, and TCRdb retains in-frame clones only, with some absent. The V and J calls and the clone size are those of that table, but D and trimming were determined from the DNA. The sample consists of about 140,000 clones, 84% of them appearing once. The length of the CDR3 is 15 residues. Germline V gives CDR1 LNHDA, CDR2 SQIVND (reference sequence). Unmatched junction bases numbered 9, after V lost 5 bases and J lost 2 bases. The chain uses TRBV19 and TRBJ2-7, with 7 nucleotides matching TRBD1. The clonotype was recovered from a woman aged 45 to 65 with acute COVID-19. The sequencing input was PBMCs or T cells enriched from blood (not recorded which). CDR3 loop: CASSQQGLITYEQYF. CDR3 nucleotide sequence: TGTGCCAGTAGTCAACAGGGGCTCATCACCTACGAGCAGTACTTC.